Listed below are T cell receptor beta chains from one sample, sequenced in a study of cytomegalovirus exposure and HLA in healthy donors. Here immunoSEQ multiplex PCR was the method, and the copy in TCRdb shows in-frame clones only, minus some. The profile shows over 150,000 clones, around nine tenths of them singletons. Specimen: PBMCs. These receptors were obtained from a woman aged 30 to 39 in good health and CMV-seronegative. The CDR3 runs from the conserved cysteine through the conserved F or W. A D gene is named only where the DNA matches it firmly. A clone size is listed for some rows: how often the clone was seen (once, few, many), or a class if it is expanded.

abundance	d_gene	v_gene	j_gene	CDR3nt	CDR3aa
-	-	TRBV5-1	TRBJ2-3	TGCGCCAGCAGCTTGAATGGTCAGGGCACAGATACGCAGTATTTT	CASSLNGQGTDTQYF
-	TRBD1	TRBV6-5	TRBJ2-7	TGTGCCAGCAGCGAACAGGGGAGCTACGAGCAGTACTTC	CASSEQGSYEQYF
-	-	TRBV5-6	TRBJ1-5	TGTGCCAGCAGCTTGGGAGGGTTCGGCAATCAGCCCCAGCATTTT	CASSLGGFGNQPQHF
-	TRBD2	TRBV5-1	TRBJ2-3	TGCGCCAGCAGCTCCCCACTAGGTGCGGGGGGGCCGGCGGATACGCAGTATTTT	CASSSPLGAGGPADTQYF
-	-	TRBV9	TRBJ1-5	TGTGCCAGCAGCGTAGGCGTAAACCAGCCCCAGCATTTT	CASSVGVNQPQHF
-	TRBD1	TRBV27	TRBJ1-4	TGTGCCAGCAGTTTGGGGACAGTTAATGAAAAACTGTTTTTT	CASSLGTVNEKLFF
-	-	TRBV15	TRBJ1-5	TGTGCCACCAGCGGGGGGGGCAATCAGCCCCAGCATTTT	CATSGGGNQPQHF
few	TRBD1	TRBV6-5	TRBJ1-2	TGTGCCAGCAGCCTACAGGGGAAGGGGGGTGGCTACACCTTC	CASSLQGKGGGYTF
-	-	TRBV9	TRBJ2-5	TGTGCCAGCAGCGTAGGTAGGAGGGTGTTTGGGGAGACCCAGTACTTC	CASSVGRRVFGETQYF
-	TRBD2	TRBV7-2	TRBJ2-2	TGTGCCAGCAGCCCGGGCGGGGGAGTAGTTACCGGGGAGCTGTTTTTT	CASSPGGGVVTGELFF
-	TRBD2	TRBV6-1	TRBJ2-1	TGTGCCAGCAGTGAAGTACTAGCGGGAGGGCTCAATGAGCAGTTCTTC	CASSEVLAGGLNEQFF
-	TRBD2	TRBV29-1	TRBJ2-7	TGCAGCGTTCCCAAGGCTAGCGGGAGGGGTCACGAGCAGTACTTC	CSVPKASGRGHEQYF
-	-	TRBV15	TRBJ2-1	TGTGCCACCAGCGGGGGGACCGGTGGACATGAGCAGTTCTTC	CATSGGTGGHEQFF
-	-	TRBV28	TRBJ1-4	TGTGCCAGCAAACCCCTCGGGGAGGACGATGAAAAACTGTTTTTT	CASKPLGEDDEKLFF
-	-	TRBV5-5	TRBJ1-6	TGTGCCAGCAGCCCCCGGGGGAGCTCCTATAATTCACCCCTCCACTTT	CASSPRGSSYNSPLHF
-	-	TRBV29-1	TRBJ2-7	TGCAGCGTTGAACTACGCGGGGTTGCCTACGAGCAGTACTTC	CSVELRGVAYEQYF
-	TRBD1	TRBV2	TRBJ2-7	TGTGCCAGCAGTGAGGGGACAGGCTTTCGCTACGAGCAGTACTTC	CASSEGTGFRYEQYF
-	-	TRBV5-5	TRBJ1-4	TGTGCCAGCAGCTTTCATAATGAAAAACTGTTTTTT	CASSFHNEKLFF
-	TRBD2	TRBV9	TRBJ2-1	TGTGCCAGCAGCTCCCCGACTAGCGGGTTCAATGAGCAGTTCTTC	CASSSPTSGFNEQFF
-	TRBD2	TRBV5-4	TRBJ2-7	TGTGCCAGCAGCTTGTTTGGGCGGGGGGACGAGCAGTACTTC	CASSLFGRGDEQYF
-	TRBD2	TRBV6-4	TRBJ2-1	TGTGCCAGCAGTGCTACGGGGGGGCCCAAAAATGAGCAGTTCTTC	CASSATGGPKNEQFF
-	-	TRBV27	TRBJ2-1	TGTGCCAGCAGTTTCGCGGGACTCTACAATGAGCAGTTCTTC	CASSFAGLYNEQFF
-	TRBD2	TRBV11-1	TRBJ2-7	TGTGCCAGCAGACCCATAGGCGGGAGAGCCTACGAGCAGTACTTC	CASRPIGGRAYEQYF
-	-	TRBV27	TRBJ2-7	TGTGCCAGCAGTGGCAATCCTAGGACAGCCACAACCTACGAGCAGTACTTC	CASSGNPRTATTYEQYF
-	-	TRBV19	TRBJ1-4	TGTGCCAGTAGTATTTCGGGGAGTGAAAAACTGTTTTTT	CASSISGSEKLFF
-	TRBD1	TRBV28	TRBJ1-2	TGTGCCAGCAGGGAGGGACAGCTCTATGGCTACACCTTC	CASREGQLYGYTF